This T cell receptor beta chain was sequenced in a study of T cell repertoires in cytomegalovirus infection. On this clonotype: The target antigen is unknown.

The CDR3 sequence is 12 residues long. The V gene lost 0 bases and the J gene lost 10 bases, with 9 bases spanning the gap. Germline CDR1 reads MNHEY; CDR2 reads SVGEGT. Each CDR3 protein is one row after TCRdb ran MiXCR on the reads. The sample shows about 890,000 distinct CDR3 sequences, 31% of them seen only once. The chain links TRBV6-2 or TRBV6-3 to TRBJ1-1, with D perhaps matching TRBD1 (5 bases). The sequencing here drew on cultured CD8+ T cells from PBMCs, taken from culture after CMV antigen stimulation. This receptor was identified in a human donor in good health (CMV status not recorded). Some clones in this sample may be carry-over from other donors' samples. CDR3 DNA sequence: TGTGCCAGCAGTTACTCACCAAGGGGAGCTTTCTTT. It codes for CASSYSPRGAFF.